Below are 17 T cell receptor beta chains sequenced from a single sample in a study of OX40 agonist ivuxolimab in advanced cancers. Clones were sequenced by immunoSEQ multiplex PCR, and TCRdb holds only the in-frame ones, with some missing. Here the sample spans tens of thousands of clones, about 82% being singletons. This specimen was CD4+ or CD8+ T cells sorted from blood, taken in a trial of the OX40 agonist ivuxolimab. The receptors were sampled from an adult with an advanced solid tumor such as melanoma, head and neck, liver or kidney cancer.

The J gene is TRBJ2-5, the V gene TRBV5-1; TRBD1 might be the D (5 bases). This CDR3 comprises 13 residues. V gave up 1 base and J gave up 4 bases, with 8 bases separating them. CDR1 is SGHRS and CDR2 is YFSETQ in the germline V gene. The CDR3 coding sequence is TGCGCCAGCAGCTTGAGACAGACAGAGACCCAGTACTTC. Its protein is CASSLRQTETQYF.

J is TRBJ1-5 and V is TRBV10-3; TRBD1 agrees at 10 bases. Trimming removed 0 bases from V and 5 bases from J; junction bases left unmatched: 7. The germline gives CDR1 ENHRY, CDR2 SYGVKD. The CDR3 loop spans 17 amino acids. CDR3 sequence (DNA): TGTGCCATCAGTGAGTCGTTGGGACAGGGGTTTGATCAGCCCCAGCATTTT. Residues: CAISESLGQGFDQPQHF.

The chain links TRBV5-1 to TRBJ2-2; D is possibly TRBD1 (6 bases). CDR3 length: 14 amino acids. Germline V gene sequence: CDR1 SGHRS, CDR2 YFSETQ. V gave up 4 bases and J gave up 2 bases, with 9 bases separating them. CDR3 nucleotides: TGCGCCAGCAGCCTGGACAGTAACACCGGGGAGCTGTTTTTT. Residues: CASSLDSNTGELFF.

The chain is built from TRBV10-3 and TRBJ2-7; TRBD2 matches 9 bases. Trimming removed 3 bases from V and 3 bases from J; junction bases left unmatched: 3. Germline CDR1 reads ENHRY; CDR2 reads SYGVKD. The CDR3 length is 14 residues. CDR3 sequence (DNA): TGTGCCATCAGTGATGCTAGCGGGGACTACGAGCAGTACTTC. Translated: CAISDASGDYEQYF.

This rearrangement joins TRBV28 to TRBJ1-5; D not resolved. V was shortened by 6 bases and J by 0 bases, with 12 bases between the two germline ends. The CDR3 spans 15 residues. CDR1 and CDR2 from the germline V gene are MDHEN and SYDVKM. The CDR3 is CASSRRVYSNQPQHF. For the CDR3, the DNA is TGTGCCAGCAGCCGCCGGGTCTATAGCAATCAGCCCCAGCATTTT.

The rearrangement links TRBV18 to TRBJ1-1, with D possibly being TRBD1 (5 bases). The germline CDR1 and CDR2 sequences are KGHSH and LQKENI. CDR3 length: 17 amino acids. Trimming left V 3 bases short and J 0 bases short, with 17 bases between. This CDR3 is CASSPQGLGRVNTEAFF. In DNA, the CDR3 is TGTGCCAGCTCACCGCAGGGACTGGGCAGGGTGAACACTGAAGCTTTCTTT.

Here the CDR3 DNA reads TGTGCCAGCAGCTTTAATCCCGGGACACCGAACACTGAAGCTTTCTTT. As protein: CASSFNPGTPNTEAFF. The chain links TRBV7-9 to TRBJ1-1; the D gene is possibly TRBD1 (6 bases). Germline V gene sequence: CDR1 SEHNR, CDR2 FQNEAQ (reference sequence). This CDR3 contains 16 residues. The V end was cut by 3 bases, the J end by 1 base, with 15 bases between.

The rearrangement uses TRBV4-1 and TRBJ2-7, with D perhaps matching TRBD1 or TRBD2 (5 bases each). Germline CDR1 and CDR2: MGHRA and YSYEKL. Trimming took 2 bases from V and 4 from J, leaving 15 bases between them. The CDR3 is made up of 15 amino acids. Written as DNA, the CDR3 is TGCGCCAGCAGCCAAAGCGGCAGGGCACCGTACGAGCAGTACTTC. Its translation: CASSQSGRAPYEQYF.

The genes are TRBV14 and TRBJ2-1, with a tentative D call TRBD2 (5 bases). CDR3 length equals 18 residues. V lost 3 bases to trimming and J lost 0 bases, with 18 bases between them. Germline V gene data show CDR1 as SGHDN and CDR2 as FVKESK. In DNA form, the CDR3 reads TGTGCCAGCAGCCAGGGTCGGGGAGCGGCCAGCTCCTACAATGAGCAGTTCTTC. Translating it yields CASSQGRGAASSYNEQFF. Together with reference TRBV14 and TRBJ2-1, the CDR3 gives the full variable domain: EAGVTQFPSHSVIEKGQTVTLRCDPISGHDNLYWYRRVMGKEIKFLLHFVKESKQDESGMPNNRFLAERTGGTYSTLKVQPAELEDSGVYFCASSQGRGAASSYNEQFFGPGTRLTVL.

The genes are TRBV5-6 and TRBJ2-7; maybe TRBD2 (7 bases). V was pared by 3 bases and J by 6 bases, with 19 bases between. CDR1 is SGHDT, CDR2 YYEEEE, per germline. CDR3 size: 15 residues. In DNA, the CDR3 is TGTGCCAGCAGCTCACGGACGGAGGGGGGGGGCGAGCAGTACTTC. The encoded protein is CASSSRTEGGGEQYF.

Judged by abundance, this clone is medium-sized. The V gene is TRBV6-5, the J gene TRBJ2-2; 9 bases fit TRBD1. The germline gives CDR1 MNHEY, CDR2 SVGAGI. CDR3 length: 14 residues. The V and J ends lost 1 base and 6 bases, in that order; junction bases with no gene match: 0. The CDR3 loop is CASSYWTGAGELFF. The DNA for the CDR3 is TGTGCCAGCAGTTACTGGACAGGGGCCGGGGAGCTGTTTTTT.

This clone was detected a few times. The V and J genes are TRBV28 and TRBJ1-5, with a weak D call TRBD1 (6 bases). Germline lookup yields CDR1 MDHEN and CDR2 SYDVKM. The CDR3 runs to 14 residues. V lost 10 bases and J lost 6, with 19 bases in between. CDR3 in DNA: TGTGCCATTGCCGTACAGGGTCAGGGTCAGCCCCAGCATTTT. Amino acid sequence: CAIAVQGQGQPQHF.

The CDR3 loop is CASSSSWDHHSYEQYF. CDR3 DNA: TGTGCCAGCAGCTCAAGCTGGGACCACCACTCCTACGAGCAGTACTTC. V and J are TRBV7-2 and TRBJ2-7; D might be TRBD1 or TRBD2, each matching 5 bases. V was shortened by 4 bases and J by 0 bases, with 16 bases between the two germline ends. The CDR3 is 16 amino acids. The V gene's germline CDR1 is SGHTA and CDR2 FQGNSA.

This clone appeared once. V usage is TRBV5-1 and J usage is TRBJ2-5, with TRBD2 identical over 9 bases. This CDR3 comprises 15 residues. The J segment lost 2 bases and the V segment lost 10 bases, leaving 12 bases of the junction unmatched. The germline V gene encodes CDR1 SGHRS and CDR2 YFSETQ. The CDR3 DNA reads TGCGCCGCAGGGCTTAGCGGGGGACCACAAGAGACCCAGTACTTC. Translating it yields CAAGLSGGPQETQYF.

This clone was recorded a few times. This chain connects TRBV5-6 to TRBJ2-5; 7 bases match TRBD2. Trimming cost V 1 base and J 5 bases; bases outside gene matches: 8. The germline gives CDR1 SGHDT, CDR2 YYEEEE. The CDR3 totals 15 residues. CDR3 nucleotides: TGTGCCAGCAGCTTGCGTTTTTTGGGAGGGGAGACCCAGTACTTC. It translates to CASSLRFLGGETQYF.

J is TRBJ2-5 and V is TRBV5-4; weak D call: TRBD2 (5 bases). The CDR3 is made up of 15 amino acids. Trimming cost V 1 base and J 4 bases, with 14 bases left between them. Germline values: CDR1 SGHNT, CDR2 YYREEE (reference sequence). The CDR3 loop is CASSLPLAGTETQYF. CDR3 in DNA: TGTGCCAGCAGCTTGCCCCTAGCAGGCACAGAGACCCAGTACTTC. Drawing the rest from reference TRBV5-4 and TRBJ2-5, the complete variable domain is ETGVTQSPTHLIKTRGQQVTLRCSSQSGHNTVSWYQQALGQGPQFIFQYYREEENGRGNFPPRFSGLQFPNYSSELNVNALELDDSALYLCASSLPLAGTETQYFGPGTRLLVL.

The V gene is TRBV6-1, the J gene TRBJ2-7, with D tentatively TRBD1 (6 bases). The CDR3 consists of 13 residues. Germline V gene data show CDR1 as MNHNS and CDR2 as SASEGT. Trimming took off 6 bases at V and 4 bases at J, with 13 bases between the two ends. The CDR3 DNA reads TGTGCCAGCAGCCCACAGGGTAAATACGAGCAGTACTTC. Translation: CASSPQGKYEQYF.